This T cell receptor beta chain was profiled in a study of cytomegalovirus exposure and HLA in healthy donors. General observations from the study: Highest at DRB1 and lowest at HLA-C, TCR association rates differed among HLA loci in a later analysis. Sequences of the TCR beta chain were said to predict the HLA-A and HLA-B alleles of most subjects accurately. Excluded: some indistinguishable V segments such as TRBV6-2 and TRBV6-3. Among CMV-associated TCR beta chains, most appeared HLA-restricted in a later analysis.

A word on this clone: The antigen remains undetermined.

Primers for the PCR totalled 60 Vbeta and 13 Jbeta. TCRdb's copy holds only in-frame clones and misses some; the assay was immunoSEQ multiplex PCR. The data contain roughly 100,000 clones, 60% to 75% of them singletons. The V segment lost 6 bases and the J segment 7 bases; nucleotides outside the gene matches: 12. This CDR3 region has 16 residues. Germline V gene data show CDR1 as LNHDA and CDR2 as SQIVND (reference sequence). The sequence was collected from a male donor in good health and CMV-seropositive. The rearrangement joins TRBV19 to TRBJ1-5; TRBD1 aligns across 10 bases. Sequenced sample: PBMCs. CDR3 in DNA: TGTGCCAGTAGCAGAAGACAGGGGGCGGCCTCCCAGCCCCAGCATTTT. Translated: CASSRRQGAASQPQHF.